This entry is about one T cell receptor (beta chain). This sample was taken from a study of glioma-infiltrating T cells after dendritic cell vaccination. Profiling relied on immunoSEQ multiplex PCR, and the TCRdb table lists in-frame clones only, not all of them. The table lists 55,000 to 70,000 clones, around 86% of them singletons, with about 10% in the top ten. This sequence originates from a human donor with glioblastoma. The source was blood, collected before dendritic cell vaccination.

The CDR3 nucleotides are TGTGCCAGCAGGTCAAGCGGGGGGGTCTACGAGCAGTACTTC. Translating gives CASRSSGGVYEQYF. The chain has TRBV2 and TRBJ2-7; 10 bases line up with TRBD2. The CDR3 is made up of 14 amino acids. Germline CDR1 reads SNHLY; CDR2 reads FYNNEI. Losses at the gene ends were 6 bases for V and 3 bases for J; bases not matched to a gene: 5.